These T cell receptor beta chains were read from a single sample in a study of TIL therapy for anti-PD-1-resistant metastatic lung cancer. Here immunoSEQ multiplex PCR was the method, and the copy in TCRdb shows in-frame clones only, minus some. The sample shows 45,000 to 75,000 clones, over 75% of them seen only once. The source was blood, collected at baseline. These receptors all come from a person between 25 and 79 years old with non-small cell lung cancer. CDR3s include the opening cysteine and the closing phenylalanine or tryptophan. The D gene is left open where the match is weak. Rows give clone size only sometimes, using once, few, many, or a class for an expanded clone.

d_gene	abundance	v_gene	j_gene	CDR3nt	CDR3aa
.	.	TRBV18	TRBJ2-5	TGTGCCAGCTCACCACCGACGCCAGGGGAGACCCAGTACTTC	CASSPPTPGETQYF
.	.	TRBV28	TRBJ1-1	TGTGCCAGCAATCGACGAGGGGTAAGGGCTGAAGCTTTCTTT	CASNRRGVRAEAFF
.	.	TRBV20-1	TRBJ2-7	TGCAGTGCTAGAGATCCCCCCGAGCAGTACTTC	CSARDPPEQYF
.	.	TRBV6-2/TRBV6-3	TRBJ2-7	TGTGCCAGCAAGTACTCGGGACTGCTCTACGAGCAGTACTTC	CASKYSGLLYEQYF
TRBD1	.	TRBV19	TRBJ1-2	TGTGCCAGTAGTACTCACAGGGGAGGGGATGGCTACACCTTC	CASSTHRGGDGYTF
.	few	TRBV3-1/TRBV3-2	TRBJ1-1	TGTGCCAGCAGCGGACGAGTGAGGGACACTGAAGCTTTCTTT	CASSGRVRDTEAFF
TRBD2	.	TRBV14	TRBJ2-7	TGTGCCAGCAGCCGCCAACTAGCGGGCGAGCAGTACTTC	CASSRQLAGEQYF
.	.	TRBV15	TRBJ1-5	TGTGCCACCAGCAGAGAAGGTTTAGTGTTTGGACAGTCCGGTCAGCCCCAGCATTTT	CATSREGLVFGQSGQPQHF
.	.	TRBV5-1	TRBJ1-2	TGCGCCAGCAGCTTGAGGGGGTACTATGGCTACACCTTC	CASSLRGYYGYTF
.	.	TRBV5-8	TRBJ1-5	TGTGCCAGCAGCTTGGTCCGGTGGCAGGGTGGTCAGCCCCAGCATTTT	CASSLVRWQGGQPQHF
TRBD1	.	TRBV28	TRBJ2-3	TGTGCCAGCAGTACCGGGACAGCTAGCACAGATACGCAGTATTTT	CASSTGTASTDTQYF
.	.	TRBV10-3	TRBJ2-5	TGTGCTATACGAGAACAGATACAAGAGACCCAGTACTTC	CAIREQIQETQYF
.	.	TRBV28	TRBJ1-5	TGTGCCAGCACCCTGAGGGACAGCAATCAGCCCCAGCATTTT	CASTLRDSNQPQHF
.	once	TRBV6-5	TRBJ2-7	TGTGCCAGCAGCATGACAACTGTCACCTACGAGCAGTACTTC	CASSMTTVTYEQYF
.	few	TRBV10-2	TRBJ1-6	TGCGCCAGTGCCGGGGAGTATAATTCACCCCTCCACTTT	CASAGEYNSPLHF
.	.	TRBV27	TRBJ2-3	TGTGCCAGCACGGACACTCGGGCAACAGATACGCAGTATTTT	CASTDTRATDTQYF
.	.	TRBV3-1/TRBV3-2	TRBJ1-2	TGTGCCAGCAGCGACCGAGGTGGCTATGGCTACACCTTC	CASSDRGGYGYTF
TRBD1	once	TRBV28	TRBJ1-1	TGTGCCAGCAGGAGGACAGGGCCGAACACTGAAGCTTTCTTT	CASRRTGPNTEAFF
TRBD1	.	TRBV10-3	TRBJ2-1	TGTGCCATCAGTGAAGGGACAGGGGGCTTGACCTACAATGAGCAGTTCTTC	CAISEGTGGLTYNEQFF
TRBD1	.	TRBV27	TRBJ2-1	TGTGCCAGCAGTCCCCGAGACAGGGTCAATCAGTTCTTC	CASSPRDRVNQFF
TRBD2	.	TRBV9	TRBJ2-1	TGTGCCAGCAGCGCCGAACTAGCGGGGGGGACCAATGAGCAGTTCTTC	CASSAELAGGTNEQFF
.	.	TRBV18	TRBJ1-1	TGTGCCAGCTCACCACTTTCTGGGGGCGGGAACACTGAAGCTTTCTTT	CASSPLSGGGNTEAFF
TRBD1	.	TRBV28	TRBJ1-4	TGTGCCAGCAGTTCTTCCACCGGGACAGGAGACGTTAATGAAAAACTGTTTTTT	CASSSSTGTGDVNEKLFF
.	.	TRBV27	TRBJ1-5	TGTGCCAGCAGTTTCGGAGGTAGGAGCAATCAGCCCCAGCATTTT	CASSFGGRSNQPQHF
.	few	TRBV6-5	TRBJ1-1	TGTGCCAGCAGCTCTGCCGGATCTGAAGCTTTCTTT	CASSSAGSEAFF
.	.	TRBV20-1	TRBJ2-5	TGCAGTGCTAGGCCCGGGGAGACCCAGTACTTC	CSARPGETQYF
.	.	TRBV7-9	TRBJ1-2	TGTGCCAGCAGTTTAATCCCTCTAAATGGCTACACCTTC	CASSLIPLNGYTF
.	.	TRBV19	TRBJ2-5	TGTGCCAGTAGTATGTCCCGCAGGGAGACCCAGTACTTC	CASSMSRRETQYF
.	.	TRBV9	TRBJ2-3	TGTGCCAGCAGCGTAGCCGGGGGGCTCACAGATACGCAGTATTTT	CASSVAGGLTDTQYF
.	.	TRBV10-3	TRBJ1-6	TGTGCCATCAGTGAGTCGACCCCCGGGGGCGATTCACCCCTCCACTTT	CAISESTPGGDSPLHF
TRBD1	.	TRBV4-2	TRBJ1-1	TGTGCCAGCAGCCAAGGAGGGACAGGGTACGACACTGAAGCTTTCTTT	CASSQGGTGYDTEAFF
TRBD1	.	TRBV10-3	TRBJ1-1	TGTGCCATCAGACCGGGACAGGGAGTTGCTGAAGCTTTCTTT	CAIRPGQGVAEAFF
.	.	TRBV5-1	TRBJ2-2	TGCGCCAGCAGCGGACGCAGGGAGGCCGGGGAGCTGTTTTTT	CASSGRREAGELFF
.	once	TRBV18	TRBJ1-2	TGTGCCAGCTCACCAATTCCAAGGGCCCCTTATGGCTACACCTTC	CASSPIPRAPYGYTF
TRBD1	few	TRBV19	TRBJ1-5	TGTGCCAGTAGCTCCGGGACAGCCAATCAGCCCCAGCATTTT	CASSSGTANQPQHF
TRBD1	once	TRBV6-5	TRBJ1-2	TGTGCCAGCAGTTACGTCCGGACAGGGGGTGGCTATGGCTACACCTTC	CASSYVRTGGGYGYTF
.	.	TRBV12-5	TRBJ1-1	TGTGCTAGTGGTTTCTCTGGCCAGGGACGGACTGAAGCTTTCTTT	CASGFSGQGRTEAFF
.	.	TRBV7-9	TRBJ2-1	TGTGCCAGCAGCCCCCTCGGGGGAGAGGGCGAGCAGTTCTTC	CASSPLGGEGEQFF
.	.	TRBV2	TRBJ1-2	TGTGCCAGCAATCGGGACAACTATGGCTACACCTTC	CASNRDNYGYTF
.	.	TRBV9	TRBJ2-7	TGTGCCAGCAGCGGGGACAACTACGAGCAGTACTTC	CASSGDNYEQYF
TRBD2	.	TRBV4-1	TRBJ2-1	TGCGCCAGCAGCCTACGGGAGGGGGTCGTTTACAATGAGCAGTTCTTC	CASSLREGVVYNEQFF
TRBD2	.	TRBV10-3	TRBJ2-1	TGTGCCATCAGTGAGGGGGGAGTCGGGACTAGCGGGGGCAATGAGCAGTTCTTC	CAISEGGVGTSGGNEQFF
.	.	TRBV27	TRBJ2-7	TGTGCCAGCAGTAGTCCCCACGAGCAGTACTTC	CASSSPHEQYF
.	.	TRBV11-2	TRBJ1-1	TGTGCCAGCAGCTTAGACCCGTCGATGAACACTGAAGCTTTCTTT	CASSLDPSMNTEAFF
TRBD2	once	TRBV2	TRBJ2-7	TGTGCCAGCGGCCCGGGGACTAGCGGAACCTACGAGCAGTACTTC	CASGPGTSGTYEQYF
.	.	TRBV19	TRBJ1-5	TGTGCCAGTAGTATCAGTCCAGGCAGGGCGTCGGGCAATCAGCCCCAGCATTTT	CASSISPGRASGNQPQHF
TRBD2	.	TRBV3-1/TRBV3-2	TRBJ2-3	TGTGCCAGCAGCCAGGGGGCTAGCGGGACAGATACGCAGTATTTT	CASSQGASGTDTQYF
TRBD1	.	TRBV27	TRBJ1-2	TGTGCCAGCAGTGCGTCCGGGACAGGGGGCCGGAGAAATGGCTACACCTTC	CASSASGTGGRRNGYTF
TRBD1	.	TRBV5-1	TRBJ1-5	TGCGCCAGCAGCCCCGGACAGGGTAATCAGCCCCAGCATTTT	CASSPGQGNQPQHF
.	once	TRBV2	TRBJ2-7	TGTGCCAGCAGTGGGGGCTCCTACGAGCAGTACTTC	CASSGGSYEQYF
.	.	TRBV28	TRBJ1-3	TGTGCCAGCATTCGCCTATCCGGAAACACCATATATTTT	CASIRLSGNTIYF
TRBD2	once	TRBV28	TRBJ2-3	TGTGCCAGCAGTTTACCCGGACTAGCGGGGGGGAACACAGATACGCAGTATTTT	CASSLPGLAGGNTDTQYF
.	once	TRBV19	TRBJ2-2	TGTGCCAGTAATCGGCCCGATACGAACACCGGGGAGCTGTTTTTT	CASNRPDTNTGELFF
.	.	TRBV6-5	TRBJ1-6	TGTGCCAGCCGGGGGGGGGCAAATTCACCCCTCCACTTT	CASRGGANSPLHF
.	.	TRBV19	TRBJ2-3	TGTGCCAGTAGTATCTCTTGGCAGCGCACAGATACGCAGTATTTT	CASSISWQRTDTQYF
.	.	TRBV21-1	TRBJ2-1	TGTGCCAGCAGCACTCCGCTGGCGCGGGAGCCGGGTAATGAGCAGTTCTTC	CASSTPLAREPGNEQFF
TRBD1	.	TRBV28	TRBJ2-5	TGTGCCAGCAACCGGGACAGGAAAGAGACCCAGTACTTC	CASNRDRKETQYF